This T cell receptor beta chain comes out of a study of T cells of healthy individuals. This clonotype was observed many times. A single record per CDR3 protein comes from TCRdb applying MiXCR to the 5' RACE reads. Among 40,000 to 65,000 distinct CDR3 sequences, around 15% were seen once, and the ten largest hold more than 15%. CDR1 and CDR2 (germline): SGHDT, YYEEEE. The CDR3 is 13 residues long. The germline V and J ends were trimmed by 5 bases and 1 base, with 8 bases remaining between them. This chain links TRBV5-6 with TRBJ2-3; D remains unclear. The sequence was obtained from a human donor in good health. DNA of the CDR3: TGTGCCAGCAGTAACACTCGCACAGATACGCAGTATTTT. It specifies CASSNTRTDTQYF.